This record covers a single T cell receptor beta chain. No antigen is known for it. Since no conserved phenylalanine or tryptophan closes the CDR3, a read error is the likely cause. It is unclear where the CDR3 begins or ends on the DNA, so no DNA is shown, and the CDR3 is as TCRdb lists it. The sample comes from a study of OX40 agonist ivuxolimab in advanced cancers. Study summary: The drug used for patients, ivuxolimab, was an agonistic anti-OX40 (CD134) antibody. Study-wide results and caveats: There were, on average, more expanded clones in CD8+ T cells than in CD4+.

With autoimmune disease history or systemic immunosuppression, patients were excluded. Germline CDR1 and CDR2: SGHRS and YFSETQ. The CDR3 is 13 residues long, counting both termini. Assay used: immunoSEQ multiplex PCR; TCRdb lists only in-frame clones, some missing. This table holds some 25,000 clones, around 85% found once. V and J are TRBV5-1 and TRBJ1-4. The sample consisted of CD4+ or CD8+ T cells sorted from blood, taken in a trial of the OX40 agonist ivuxolimab. This receptor was taken from an adult with an advanced solid tumor such as melanoma, head and neck, liver or kidney cancer. CDR3 sequence: CASSLVGAEKLFS.